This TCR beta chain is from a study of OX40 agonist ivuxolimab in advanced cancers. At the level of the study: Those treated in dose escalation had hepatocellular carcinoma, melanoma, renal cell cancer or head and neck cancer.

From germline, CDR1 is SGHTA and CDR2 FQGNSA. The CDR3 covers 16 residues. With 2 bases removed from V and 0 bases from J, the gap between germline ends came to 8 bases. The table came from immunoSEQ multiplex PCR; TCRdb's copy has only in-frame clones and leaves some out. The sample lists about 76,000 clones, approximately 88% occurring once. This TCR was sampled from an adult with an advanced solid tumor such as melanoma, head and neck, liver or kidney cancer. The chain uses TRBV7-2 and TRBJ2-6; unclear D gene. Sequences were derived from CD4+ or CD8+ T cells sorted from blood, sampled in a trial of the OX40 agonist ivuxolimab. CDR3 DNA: TGTGCCAGCAGCTTACAGGCTCTCTCTGGGGCCAACGTCCTGACTTTC. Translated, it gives CASSLQALSGANVLTF.